This T cell receptor beta chain comes out of a study of blood T cell repertoires in COVID-19. The CDR3 is made up of 15 amino acids. Germline V gene lookup returns CDR1 SGHTA and CDR2 FQGNSA. In the authors' workflow: By means of reference gene primer amplification, nucleated cell counts were estimated. The method was immunoSEQ multiplex PCR; TCRdb's version includes in-frame clones alone and lacks a portion of them. V, J and clone size were drawn from that table, and D and trimming were deduced from the DNA. The table has more than 200,000 clones, approximately 90% seen once. About this clone: A read error may produce the germline difference seen at one junction end.

Sequencing was performed on peripheral blood. V gene TRBV7-2 combines with J gene TRBJ2-2; 8 positions match TRBD1. The source of this sequence is a woman aged 25-40 years with COVID-19, enrolled during active disease. CDR3 protein: CASRLTGAKTGELFF. The CDR3 DNA reads as TGTGCCAGCAGACTGACAGGGGCGAAGACCGGGGAGCTGTTTTTT.